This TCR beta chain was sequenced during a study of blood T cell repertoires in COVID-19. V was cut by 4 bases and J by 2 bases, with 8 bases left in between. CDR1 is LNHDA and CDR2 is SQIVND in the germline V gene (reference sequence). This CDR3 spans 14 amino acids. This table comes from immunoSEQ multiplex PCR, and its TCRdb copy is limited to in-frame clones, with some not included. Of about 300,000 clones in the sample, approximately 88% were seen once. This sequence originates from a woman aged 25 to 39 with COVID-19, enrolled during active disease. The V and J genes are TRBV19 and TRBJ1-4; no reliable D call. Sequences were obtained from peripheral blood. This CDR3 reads CASSKAGTNEKLFF. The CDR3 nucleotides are TGTGCCAGTAGTAAGGCAGGTACTAATGAAAAACTGTTTTTT.